This T cell receptor (beta chain) was captured by sequencing in a study of technical replicates of blood from four donors. Profiling relied on immunoSEQ multiplex PCR, and the TCRdb table lists in-frame clones only, not all of them. This sample has tens of thousands of clones, with roughly 90% found just once. The source of this sequence is a human donor in good health. Sequenced sample: T cells isolated from PBMCs.

The CDR3 protein is CASSPGQGSADTQYF. CDR3 nucleotides: TGTGCCAGCAGCCCCGGACAGGGTTCGGCAGATACGCAGTATTTT. The rearrangement links TRBV5-8 to TRBJ2-3; TRBD1 aligns across 8 bases. Germline V CDR1 and CDR2: SGHTS, YDEGEE. The length of the CDR3 is 15 residues. V dropped 4 bases and J dropped 4; count of bases not matched to a gene: 8. Together with reference TRBV5-8 and TRBJ2-3, the CDR3 gives the full variable domain: EAGVTQSPTHLIKTRGQQATLRCSPISGHTSVYWYQQALGLGLQFLLWYDEGEERNRGNFPPRFSGRQFPNYSSELNVNALELEDSALYLCASSPGQGSADTQYFGPGTRLTVL.